This paragraph covers one TCR beta chain sequence. Its target antigen remains unknown. No base qualities exist here, and no much larger clone lies one base off it. Whole blood was collected in K2EDTA tubes by collaborating institutions according to the institutions' own protocols. For TCRbeta analysis, collaborators shipped samples in one of three forms: frozen whole blood, isolated PBMCs, or DNA extracted from either of those sample types. These data originate in a study of blood T cell repertoires in COVID-19 (dated by TCRdb to 2018 to 2021). Looking at the study overall: Collaborator samples came from the United States, Italy and Spain and covered acute and convalescent phases of COVID-19. Where HLA class I and class II types were available, the types were taken from metadata supplied by the sample provider, not from assay-based typing. A freely available public database, intended as a resource for researchers studying the immune response to SARS-CoV-2, is where the repertoires were released. The material from the prospective study consisted of cDNA or gDNA derived from T cells, B-cell-depleted T cells, or PBMCs. Subjects who had been exposed to COVID-19, were actively infected with it, or had recovered from it provided the deeply sampled blood TCRbeta repertoires that made up the dataset. Nearly every sample came with metadata listing a de-identified subject ID, COVID-19 status, age in years and sex. Samples came from the ongoing ImmuneRACE study (first 160 participants) plus 1,254 subjects from 6 global collaborators. Points the paper makes about the study in general: How much clinical and demographic metadata was included differed by source and by participant, and the metadata was provided uncurated.

Trimming takes 5 bases from V and 2 bases from J, and the germline ends sit 20 bases apart. From the germline V gene (reference sequence), CDR1 is LGHDT and CDR2 is YNNKEL. Including cysteine and phenylalanine, the CDR3 has 17 amino acids. Only CDR3 DNA remains: 51 bases, in frame from the first base. TCRbeta CDR3 regions were amplified from genomic DNA using the immunoSEQ Assay, a bias-controlled multiplex PCR. Turning to the authors' computational methods: The number of nucleated cells in each sample was estimated by amplification of reference gene primers within the assay. Sequence reads were collapsed and filtered to measure the absolute abundance of every unique TCRbeta CDR3 rearrangement. Productive Simpson clonality was computed per sample as the square root of Simpson's diversity index over productive rearrangements. TCRdb retrieved this table from immuneACCESS and kept in-frame rearrangements only. Not all clones are present; in checked studies, unresolved V genes account for under half, and no reason is known for the remainder. That table furnishes V, J and clone size, whereas the DNA furnished D and trimming. The sample has about 230,000 clones on record, around 78% of them singletons. Around 2.5% of the sample is held by the ten biggest clonotypes.

The sample taken for sequencing was peripheral blood. This receptor was taken from a woman in her 70s with active or convalescent COVID-19. This chain joins TRBV3-1 (or the pseudogene TRBV3-2) to TRBJ2-3; perhaps TRBD1 is the D gene, with 6 bases matching. The nucleotide sequence is given as TGTGCCAGCAGCGGCACCACAAGGGGGACCGACACAGATACGCAGTATTTT. It is translated as CASSGTTRGTDTDTQYF.